The 17 T cell receptor beta chains given below trace back to one sample, sequenced in a study of shared clonotypes between healthy human individuals (dated by TCRdb to between 2020 and 2021). The library was generated by the immunoSEQ multiplex PCR assay. Sourced from immuneACCESS, this table was stored by TCRdb with only in-frame sequences that have V and J called. A share of the clones is absent; for the studies checked, an unresolved V gene accounts for under half, and the remainder has no known explanation. This sample comprises millions of clones, 85% to 95% of them detected only once. The top ten clonotypes cover under 0.15% of the sample. Material for sequencing was naive CD4+ T cells sorted from blood. The sample's cell subset or site, from its label and the paper: CD45RA+ positively selected. All receptors derive from a man between 18 and 35 years old in good health.

The chain links TRBV11-2 to TRBJ2-7; D gene unclear. Germline loops: CDR1 SGHAT, CDR2 FQNNGV. Trimming pared 0 bases from V and 5 bases from J, leaving 11 bases between. The CDR3 spans 14 residues. As DNA, the CDR3 is TGTGCCAGCAGCTTAGATCGGGTTAAGGACGAGCAGTACTTC. Translated: CASSLDRVKDEQYF.

The rearrangement joins TRBV9 to TRBJ2-3, with 11 bases lining up with TRBD2. In germline, CDR1 is SGDLS, CDR2 YYNGEE. This CDR3 is 17 amino acids long. The ends lost 4 bases at V and 0 bases at J; junction bases unmatched: 7. CDR3 amino acids: CASSFWTSGSSTDTQYF. The CDR3 DNA follows: TGTGCCAGCAGCTTCTGGACTAGCGGGTCTAGCACAGATACGCAGTATTTT.

The chain is built from TRBV27 and TRBJ2-2, with 7 positions matching TRBD2. The CDR3 totals 15 residues. Looked up from germline, CDR1 is MNHEY and CDR2 is SMNVEV (reference sequence). J lost 7 bases, V lost 3 bases, and 8 bases had no gene match. CDR3 DNA: TGTGCCAGCAGTTTGGGAGGGGCGCTGAGCGGGGAGCTGTTTTTT. Translation: CASSLGGALSGELFF.

This chain connects TRBV30 to TRBJ2-2; TRBD1 is a possible D gene (5 bases). This CDR3 is built from 14 residues. Trimming removed 0 bases at V and 3 bases at J, with 8 bases between. Germline lookup yields CDR1 GTSNPN and CDR2 SVGIG (reference sequence). The chain's CDR3 is CAWSVQVDTGELFF. The CDR3 DNA sequence: TGTGCCTGGAGTGTACAGGTGGACACCGGGGAGCTGTTTTTT.

The V and J genes are TRBV29-1 and TRBJ2-3; tentatively, D is TRBD1 (5 bases). Germline loops: CDR1 SQVTM, CDR2 ANQGSEA. This CDR3 has 14 amino acids. Between the trimmed V and J ends, which lost 8 bases and 3 bases, there was a span of 18 bases. In DNA, the CDR3 is TGCAGCATCCTGGGGCAGGGTTCTACAGATACGCAGTATTTT. This gives the protein CSILGQGSTDTQYF.

The chain couples TRBV5-1 to TRBJ1-1, with 9 positions matching TRBD1. The CDR3 loop spans 14 amino acids. Germline lookup yields CDR1 SGHRS and CDR2 YFSETQ. The J segment lost 7 bases and the V segment lost 3 bases, leaving 7 bases of the junction unmatched. The CDR3 is CASSSLTGGVEAFF. CDR3 DNA: TGCGCCAGCAGCTCCTTGACAGGGGGGGTTGAAGCTTTCTTT.

This clone has just a few counts. The chain has TRBV7-9 and TRBJ1-2, with TRBD1 as a possible D gene (6 bases). Germline lookup yields CDR1 SEHNR and CDR2 FQNEAQ (reference sequence). The CDR3 has 17 amino acids. The V end lost 3 bases, the J end lost 0 bases, and 17 bases lay between the germline ends. CDR3 sequence reads: CASSLGTGPLANYGYTF. The CDR3 nucleotides are TGTGCCAGCAGCTTGGGTACAGGGCCCCTAGCTAACTATGGCTACACCTTC.

This chain links TRBV18 with TRBJ2-5; D ambiguous. Germline assignment: CDR1 KGHSH and CDR2 LQKENI. The CDR3 is 14 amino acids. The V and J ends lost 3 bases and 1 base respectively, with 9 bases between them. CDR3 DNA: TGTGCCAGCTCACCCGTCCCGGGCCAAGAGACCCAGTACTTC. Amino acid sequence: CASSPVPGQETQYF.

V usage is TRBV6-5 and J usage is TRBJ2-7, with no clear D. Germline CDR1 is MNHEY and CDR2 is SVGAGI. V gave up 6 bases and J gave up 0 bases, with 9 bases separating them. CDR3 length: 13 amino acids. CDR3 in amino acids: CASSNSGSYEQYF. DNA for the CDR3: TGTGCCAGCAGCAACAGTGGCTCCTACGAGCAGTACTTC.

In nucleotides, the CDR3 is TGTGCCAGCAGAGAGGGGGGCGCTGGGGCCAACGTCCTGACTTTC. This sequence encodes CASREGGAGANVLTF. The genes are TRBV6-5 and TRBJ2-6; D is possibly TRBD1 or TRBD2 (6 bases each). CDR1 is MNHEY, CDR2 SVGAGI, per germline. The V and J ends lost 6 bases and 2 bases respectively, with 11 bases between them. The length of the CDR3 is 15 residues.

This clone was detected once. V is TRBV7-9 and J is TRBJ1-1; no clear D. Germline lookup yields CDR1 SEHNR and CDR2 FQNEAQ (reference sequence). CDR3 size: 12 residues. Trimming stripped 6 bases from V and 6 bases from J, with 11 bases between. The CDR3 coding sequence is TGTGCCAGCAGACCGAGGACGTCTGAAGCTTTCTTT. This translates into CASRPRTSEAFF.

This clone was detected once. The chain links TRBV5-1 to TRBJ2-3; 7 bases agree with TRBD1. The CDR3 covers 14 residues. V dropped 2 bases and J dropped 6; count of bases not matched to a gene: 6. The germline V gene encodes CDR1 SGHRS and CDR2 YFSETQ. The DNA for the CDR3 is TGCGCCAGCAGCTTACCGACAGGGTCCGATACGCAGTATTTT. Translated, it gives CASSLPTGSDTQYF.

The chain carries TRBV5-4 and TRBJ2-7; TRBD2 is a possible D gene (6 bases). The germline V gene has CDR1 SGHNT and CDR2 YYREEE (reference sequence). Trimming pared 3 bases from V and 3 bases from J, leaving 10 bases between. This CDR3 has 13 amino acids. The CDR3 reads CASSWGENYEQYF. In DNA, the CDR3 is TGTGCCAGCAGCTGGGGGGAGAACTACGAGCAGTACTTC. Drawing the rest from reference TRBV5-4 and TRBJ2-7, the complete variable domain is ETGVTQSPTHLIKTRGQQVTLRCSSQSGHNTVSWYQQALGQGPQFIFQYYREEENGRGNFPPRFSGLQFPNYSSELNVNALELDDSALYLCASSWGENYEQYFGPGTRLTVT.

Worth noting for this clone: Other DNA sequences within the sample encode an identical CDR3. V is TRBV10-3 and J is TRBJ2-7; D is undetermined. The CDR3 spans 13 residues. Germline CDR1 ENHRY, CDR2 SYGVKD. V shed 3 bases and J shed 3 bases, with 9 bases lying between them. The CDR3 DNA reads TGTGCCATCAGTGAAGGTAGTAGCTACGAGCAGTACTTC. Amino acid sequence: CAISEGSSYEQYF.

J is TRBJ1-6 and V is TRBV9; D gene unclear. This CDR3 has 16 amino acids. Deletions cut 0 bases from V and 1 base from J, with 8 bases between. The germline V gene has CDR1 SGDLS and CDR2 YYNGEE. The CDR3 coding sequence is TGTGCCAGCAGCGTAGCCTCGGGGTCCTATAATTCACCCCTCCACTTT. Protein: CASSVASGSYNSPLHF.

The V gene is TRBV7-2, the J gene TRBJ2-7, with 7 bases matching TRBD1. This CDR3 contains 15 residues. Germline CDR1 SGHTA, CDR2 FQGNSA. V was clipped by 6 bases and J by 2 bases; unmatched bases: 10. The CDR3 loop is CASRQGQAPTYEQYF. The CDR3 nucleotides read TGTGCCAGCAGACAAGGACAGGCCCCAACCTACGAGCAGTACTTC.

The chain couples TRBV4-2 to TRBJ2-2, with 7 nucleotides matching TRBD2. The germline V gene encodes CDR1 LGHNA and CDR2 YNFKEQ. The J segment lost 6 bases and the V segment lost 0 bases, leaving 7 bases of the junction unmatched. This CDR3 comprises 16 residues. The chain's CDR3 is CASSQEASGAPGELFF. CDR3 bases: TGTGCCAGCAGCCAAGAGGCTAGCGGCGCTCCCGGGGAGCTGTTTTTT.